One T cell receptor (beta chain) is described in this entry. This clonotype came up a few times. What this receptor recognizes is not known. No base qualities exist here, and no much larger clone lies one base off it. This entry belongs to a study of T-cell reconstitution after alpha-beta-depleted transplantation in children (dated by TCRdb to the mid-2010s). About the full investigation: The study quantitatively tracked T-cell immune reconstitution after TCRalphabeta/CD19-depleted allogeneic hematopoietic cell transplantation in children using TCR repertoire profiling.

What the research found in general, with its limitations: The apparently early recovery of alphabetaT-cell counts about two months after transplant reportedly depended on only several hundred rapidly expanded clones that came from non-depleted graft cells. The frequencies of hyperexpanded clones fell over the following months, and after one year, T-cell counts and TCRbeta diversity were mostly attributed to newly produced T cells. The high TCRbeta diversity at day 60 in some patients was ascribed to recipient T cells and intrathymic progenitors that had survived conditioning.

The library was produced with PCR. Sequenced on an Illumina HiSeq 2500. Molecular barcoding was employed in the preparation of TCR libraries, with unique molecular identifiers being used to normalize TCRbeta repertoire quantification. TCRdb took the public reads, trimmed them with fastp at Q25, ran MiXCR for clone calling and kept in-frame beta chains. Rows are combined by CDR3 protein, so each entry shows the most common genes and DNA. Across this sample there are around 450,000 distinct CDR3 sequences, with 15% to 20% seen only once. The ten largest clones take up 25% to 35% of the sample. CDR1 and CDR2 (MGHRA, YSYEKL) derive from the germline V gene. Including cysteine and phenylalanine, the CDR3 has 15 amino acids. The DNA shown is the 45-base CDR3, in frame from base 1. For this chain, trimming is 2 bases at the V end and 6 bases at the J end, and the number of junction bases without a gene match is 7.

The treatment or condition label on this specimen signifies: allogeneic hematopoietic cell transplantation with graft depleted of TCRalphabeta T cells and CD19 B cells. Transplant recipients were children who received TCRalphabeta/CD19-depleted allogeneic hematopoietic cell grafts. The receptor was derived from a boy in the first two years of life who had a stem cell transplant for Wiskott-Aldrich syndrome, so the T cells may come from the graft donor. The sequences come from PBMCs, mostly from graft donor cells, collected 360 days after TCRalphabeta/CD19-depleted stem cell transplant. The chain links TRBV4-1 with TRBJ2-7, with 10 middle bases fitting TRBD1. The sequence in DNA is TGCGCCAGCAGCCAATGGGGACAGGGGCGGGGCGAGCAGTACTTC. Its protein product is CASSQWGQGRGEQYF.